Following are 25 T cell receptor beta chains from one sample sequenced in a study of cytomegalovirus exposure and HLA in healthy donors. This table comes from immunoSEQ multiplex PCR, and its TCRdb copy is limited to in-frame clones, with some not included. The sample lists just under 150,000 clones, approximately 88% seen once, with under 5% in the top ten. Specimen: PBMCs. Every receptor here comes from a man in his late teens or twenties in good health and CMV-seropositive.

V and J are TRBV29-1 and TRBJ1-1; the match to TRBD1 covers 9 bases. The ends lost 7 bases at V and 4 bases at J; junction bases unmatched: 7. The CDR3 totals 13 residues. Germline CDR1 SQVTM, CDR2 ANQGSEA. CDR3 residues: CSAGQGQGTEAFF. As DNA, the CDR3 is TGCAGCGCCGGACAGGGGCAGGGCACTGAAGCTTTCTTT.

This chain connects TRBV6-4 to TRBJ2-1, with 8 bases aligning to TRBD1. CDR1 is MRHNA, CDR2 SNTAGT, per germline. This CDR3 has 13 amino acids. V dropped 8 bases and J dropped 7; count of bases not matched to a gene: 7. CDR3: CASRGQGLNEQFF. The CDR3 DNA sequence: TGTGCCAGCCGAGGACAGGGCCTTAATGAGCAGTTCTTC.

V usage is TRBV25-1 and J usage is TRBJ2-3; 12 nucleotides line up with TRBD2. Germline V gene sequence: CDR1 MGHDK, CDR2 SYGVNS. This CDR3 region has 16 residues. V shed 1 base, J shed 2 bases, and the junction held 1 base outside the gene matches. CDR3 DNA: TGTGCCAGCAGTGAATCTAGCGGGAGGGCCACAGATACGCAGTATTTT. Translated: CASSESSGRATDTQYF.

The genes are TRBV29-1 and TRBJ2-1, with D possibly TRBD2 on 6 matching bases. V lost 0 bases and J lost 0, with 18 bases in between. The germline CDR1 and CDR2 sequences are SQVTM and ANQGSEA. The CDR3 spans 18 residues. CDR3 region: CSVEDIRGTSSSYNEQFF. The CDR3 nucleotides read TGCAGCGTTGAAGATATTCGGGGGACCAGTAGCTCCTACAATGAGCAGTTCTTC.

The genes are TRBV19 and TRBJ1-5; D may be TRBD1 (6 bases). The V end was cut by 7 bases, the J end by 5 bases, with 12 bases between. The V gene's germline CDR1 is LNHDA and CDR2 SQIVND (reference sequence). The CDR3 totals 13 residues. CDR3 coding DNA: TGTGCCAGTACCAAACAGGGATATCAGCCCCAGCATTTT. This sequence encodes CASTKQGYQPQHF.

The rearrangement uses TRBV29-1 and TRBJ2-1; 8 bases fit TRBD2. The CDR3 is 14 amino acids. CDR1 and CDR2 (germline): SQVTM, ANQGSEA. CDR3 nucleotides: TGCACCTTGACTAGCGTGAGCTCCTACAATGAGCAGTTCTTC. It yields the protein CTLTSVSSYNEQFF.

This clone came up a few times. The rearrangement joins TRBV15 to TRBJ2-2; 10 bases line up with TRBD1. Trimming removed 5 bases from V and 3 bases from J; junction bases left unmatched: 3. There are 15 residues in the CDR3. Germline V lookup: CDR1 LNHNV, CDR2 YYDKDF (reference sequence). CDR3 protein: CATSGGTGDTGELFF. The CDR3 DNA follows: TGTGCCACCAGCGGCGGGACAGGGGACACCGGGGAGCTGTTTTTT.

This clone occurred once. The chain links TRBV6-1 to TRBJ1-1; D is ambiguous. The CDR3 covers 14 residues. V gave up 4 bases and J gave up 0 bases, with 9 bases separating them. Germline V gene lookup returns CDR1 MNHNS and CDR2 SASEGT. The CDR3 DNA is TGTGCCAGCAGTGGAGGAGCGGTGAACACTGAAGCTTTCTTT. It encodes CASSGGAVNTEAFF.

This chain links TRBV19 with TRBJ1-6; D is uncertain. V lost 4 bases, J lost 10 bases, and 11 bases lay in between. The germline V gene encodes CDR1 LNHDA and CDR2 SQIVND (reference sequence). CDR3 size: 13 residues. This CDR3 reads CASSSATSSPLHF. CDR3 coding DNA: TGTGCCAGTAGTAGCGCAACTTCATCACCCCTCCACTTT.

The chain has TRBV7-9 and TRBJ1-2; possibly TRBD1 for D (5 bases). CDR1 and CDR2 (germline): SEHNR, FQNEAQ (reference sequence). V lost 1 base and J 3 bases, leaving 9 bases between the germline ends. This CDR3 comprises 14 residues. The DNA for the CDR3 is TGTGCCAGCAGCTTAGGTCAACAGGACTATGGCTACACCTTC. It specifies CASSLGQQDYGYTF.

This chain joins TRBV7-8 and TRBJ1-4; tentative D call: TRBD1 (6 bases). The length of the CDR3 is 14 residues. V lost 5 bases and J 7 bases, leaving 14 bases between the germline ends. The germline V gene encodes CDR1 SGHVS and CDR2 FQNEAQ. The CDR3 DNA sequence: TGTGCCAGCAGCCTCGGACAGAAAGGTGAAAAACTGTTTTTT. Translated: CASSLGQKGEKLFF.

The V and J genes are TRBV5-4 and TRBJ2-7, with TRBD1 identical over 8 bases. The CDR3 is 14 residues long. J was trimmed by 4 bases and V by 3 bases; bases with no gene match: 6. Germline V gene data show CDR1 as SGHNT and CDR2 as YYREEE (reference sequence). Here the CDR3 reads CASSSNRGVYEQYF. The CDR3 nucleotides are TGTGCCAGCAGCTCTAACAGGGGGGTTTACGAGCAGTACTTC.

This clone was seen a single time. The genes are TRBV19 and TRBJ2-1; D unresolved. The CDR3 has 14 amino acids. Trimming stripped 1 base from V and 2 bases from J, with 6 bases between. Germline V gene data show CDR1 as LNHDA and CDR2 as SQIVND (reference sequence). DNA of the CDR3: TGTGCCAGTAGTATAGTCGCGACCTACAATGAGCAGTTCTTC. Its translation is CASSIVATYNEQFF.

The rearrangement uses TRBV29-1 and TRBJ2-5; maybe TRBD2 (8 bases). CDR1 SQVTM and CDR2 ANQGSEA come from the germline V gene. This CDR3 has 15 residues. V was clipped by 6 bases and J by 1 base, with 18 bases between them. The CDR3 nucleotides read TGCAGCGTCGGGGGGGCAGGGGGAATCCAAGAGACCCAGTACTTC. Protein sequence: CSVGGAGGIQETQYF.

Regarding this clone: One end of the junction fails to match germline, which may point to a read error. The chain links TRBV28 to TRBJ1-6, with 8 bases fitting TRBD1. The CDR3 is 17 amino acids. Germline V gives CDR1 MDHEN, CDR2 SYDVKM. The CDR3 DNA is TGTGCCAGCAGCTTATCCAGATGGACAGGGTTGGTCTCACCCCTCCACTTT. Amino acids: CASSLSRWTGLVSPLHF.

The chain joins TRBV9 to TRBJ1-5; D is undetermined. V gave up 0 bases and J gave up 4 bases, with 5 bases separating them. The germline CDR1 and CDR2 sequences are SGDLS and YYNGEE. The CDR3 length is 13 residues. The CDR3 protein is CASSVDGNQPQHF. CDR3 nucleotides: TGTGCCAGCAGCGTAGACGGTAATCAGCCCCAGCATTTT. Full variable domain (missing parts from reference TRBV9 and TRBJ1-5): DSGVTQTPKHLITATGQRVTLRCSPRSGDLSVYWYQQSLDQGLQFLIQYYNGEERAKGNILERFSAQQFPDLHSELNLSSLELGDSALYFCASSVDGNQPQHFGDGTRLSIL.

The chain employs TRBV13 and TRBJ1-4, with D unresolved. Germline assignment: CDR1 PRHDT and CDR2 FYEKMQ (reference sequence). This CDR3 spans 14 amino acids. Deletions cut 8 bases from V and 5 bases from J, with 15 bases between. CDR3 region: CASSSVGRNEKLFF. The DNA of the CDR3 is TGTGCCAGCTCCTCGGTAGGGAGGAATGAAAAACTGTTTTTT.

This clone was seen once. The CDR3 region is CASSLQGRDTDTQYF. CDR3 nucleotide sequence: TGTGCCAGTTCCCTACAGGGTCGGGACACAGATACGCAGTATTTT. This chain joins TRBV19 and TRBJ2-3; tentatively, D is TRBD1 (6 bases). CDR3 length equals 15 residues. Germline CDR1 and CDR2: LNHDA and SQIVND (reference sequence). The V end lost 8 bases, the J end lost 2 bases, and 17 bases lay between the germline ends.

This rearrangement joins TRBV5-1 to TRBJ1-4; unclear D gene. The CDR3 has 18 residues. V was cut by 0 bases and J by 8 bases, with 23 bases left in between. CDR1 and CDR2 (germline): SGHRS, YFSETQ. DNA for the CDR3: TGCGCCAGCAGCTTGGAGATCTGGGTGACAAGCAGAGAGGAAAAACTGTTTTTT. Residues: CASSLEIWVTSREEKLFF.

The table lists this clone with a count of one. J is TRBJ2-1 and V is TRBV25-1, with 10 bases lining up with TRBD2. The CDR3 extends over 16 amino acids. The ends lost 1 base at V and 6 bases at J; junction bases unmatched: 6. The germline V gene encodes CDR1 MGHDK and CDR2 SYGVNS. The CDR3 region has the DNA TGTGCCAGCAGTGAATTAACCAGCGGGAGGGTCAATGAGCAGTTCTTC. Translating it yields CASSELTSGRVNEQFF.

The chain carries TRBV4-1 and TRBJ1-2; 7 bases agree with TRBD1. CDR1 is MGHRA and CDR2 is YSYEKL in the germline V gene. Trimming removed 5 bases from V and 8 bases from J; junction bases left unmatched: 2. The CDR3 is 11 amino acids. The DNA for the CDR3 is TGCGCCAGCAGCTTGGGACAGGGCTACACCTTC. Amino acid sequence: CASSLGQGYTF.

The rearrangement links TRBV5-1 to TRBJ1-4; 8 positions match TRBD1. This CDR3 is built from 16 residues. J gave up 0 bases and V 4 bases, and 5 bases lay outside the gene matches. Germline V lookup: CDR1 SGHRS, CDR2 YFSETQ. The CDR3 nucleotides read TGCGCCAGCAGCAAGCAGGGGGCAGCAACTAATGAAAAACTGTTTTTT. This translates into CASSKQGAATNEKLFF. The full variable domain, rest sourced from reference TRBV5-1 and TRBJ1-4, is KAGVTQTPRYLIKTRGQQVTLSCSPISGHRSVSWYQQTPGQGLQFLFEYFSETQRNKGNFPGRFSGRQFSNSRSEMNVSTLELGDSALYLCASSKQGAATNEKLFFGSGTQLSVL.

This clone was detected once. The rearrangement links TRBV6-1 to TRBJ1-1; possibly TRBD1 for D (5 bases). This CDR3 contains 12 residues. V was trimmed by 11 bases and J by 6 bases, leaving 16 bases between them. Germline lookup yields CDR1 MNHNS and CDR2 SASEGT. This CDR3 reads CAAGQGGPEAFF. The DNA for the CDR3 is TGTGCCGCCGGCCAGGGAGGACCTGAAGCTTTCTTT.

The rearrangement links TRBV7-9 to TRBJ2-7, with TRBD2 matching over 14 bases. V shed 5 bases, J shed 6 bases, and the junction held 9 bases outside the gene matches. Germline CDR1 is SEHNR and CDR2 is FQNEAQ (reference sequence). CDR3 length: 16 residues. The CDR3 DNA follows: TGTGCCAGCAGCCCCACCGGGACTAGCGGGAGTGGCGAGCAGTACTTC. Translating it yields CASSPTGTSGSGEQYF.

The chain employs TRBV6-1 and TRBJ2-7; 7 bases align to TRBD1. From germline, CDR1 is MNHNS and CDR2 SASEGT. V lost 3 bases and J lost 3; bases outside the gene matches: 2. This CDR3 has 13 amino acids. The DNA for the CDR3 is TGTGCCAGCAGTGAGGGGACAGACTACGAGCAGTACTTC. It yields the protein CASSEGTDYEQYF.